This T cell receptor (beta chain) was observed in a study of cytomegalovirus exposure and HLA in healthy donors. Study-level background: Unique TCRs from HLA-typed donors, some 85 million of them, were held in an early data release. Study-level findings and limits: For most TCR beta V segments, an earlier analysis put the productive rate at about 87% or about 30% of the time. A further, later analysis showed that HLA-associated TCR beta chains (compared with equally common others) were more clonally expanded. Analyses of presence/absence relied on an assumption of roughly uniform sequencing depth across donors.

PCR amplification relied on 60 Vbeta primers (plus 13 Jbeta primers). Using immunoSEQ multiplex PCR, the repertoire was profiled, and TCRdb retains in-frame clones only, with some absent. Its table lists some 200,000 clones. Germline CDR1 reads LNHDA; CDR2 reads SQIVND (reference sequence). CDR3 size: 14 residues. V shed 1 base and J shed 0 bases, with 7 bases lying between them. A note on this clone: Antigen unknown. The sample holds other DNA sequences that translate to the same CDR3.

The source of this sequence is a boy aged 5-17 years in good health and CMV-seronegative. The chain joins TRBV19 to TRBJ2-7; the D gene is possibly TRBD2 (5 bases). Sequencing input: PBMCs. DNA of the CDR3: TGTGCCAGTAGTATAGCGGGAAGCTCCTACGAGCAGTACTTC. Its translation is CASSIAGSSYEQYF. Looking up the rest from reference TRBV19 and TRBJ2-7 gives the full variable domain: DGGITQSPKYLFRKEGQNVTLSCEQNLNHDAMYWYRQDPGQGLRLIYYSQIVNDFQKGDIAEGYSVSREKKESFPLTVTSAQKNPTAFYLCASSIAGSSYEQYFGPGTRLTVT.